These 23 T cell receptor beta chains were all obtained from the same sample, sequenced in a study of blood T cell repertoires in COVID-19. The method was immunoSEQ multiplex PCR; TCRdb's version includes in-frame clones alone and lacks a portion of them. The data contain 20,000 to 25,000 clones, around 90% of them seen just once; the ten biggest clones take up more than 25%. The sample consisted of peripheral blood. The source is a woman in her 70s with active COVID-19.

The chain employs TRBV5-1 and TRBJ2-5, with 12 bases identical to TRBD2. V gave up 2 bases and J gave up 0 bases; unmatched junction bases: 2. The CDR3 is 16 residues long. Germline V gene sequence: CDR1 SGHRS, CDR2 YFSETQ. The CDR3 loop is CASSLWTSGDQETQYF. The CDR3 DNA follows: TGCGCCAGCAGCTTATGGACTAGCGGGGACCAAGAGACCCAGTACTTC.

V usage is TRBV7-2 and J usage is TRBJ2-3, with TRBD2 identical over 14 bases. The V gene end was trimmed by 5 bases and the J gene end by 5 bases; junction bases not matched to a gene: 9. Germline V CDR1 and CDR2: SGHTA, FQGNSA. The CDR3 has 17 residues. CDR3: CASSLRLAGGPGDTQYF. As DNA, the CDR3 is TGTGCCAGCAGCCTCAGACTAGCGGGGGGGCCCGGAGATACGCAGTATTTT.

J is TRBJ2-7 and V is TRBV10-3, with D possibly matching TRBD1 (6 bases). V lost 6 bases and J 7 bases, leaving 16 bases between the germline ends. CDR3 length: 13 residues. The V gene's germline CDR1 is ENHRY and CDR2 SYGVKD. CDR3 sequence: CAISNSGEGEQYF. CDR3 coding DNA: TGTGCCATCAGCAATTCAGGGGAAGGGGAGCAGTACTTC.

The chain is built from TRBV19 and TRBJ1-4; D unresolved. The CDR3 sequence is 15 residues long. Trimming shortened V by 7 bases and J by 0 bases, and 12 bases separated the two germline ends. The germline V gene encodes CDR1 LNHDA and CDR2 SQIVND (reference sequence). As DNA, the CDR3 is TGTGCCAGTAAGCCAAGATCCACAACTAATGAAAAACTGTTTTTT. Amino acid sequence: CASKPRSTTNEKLFF.

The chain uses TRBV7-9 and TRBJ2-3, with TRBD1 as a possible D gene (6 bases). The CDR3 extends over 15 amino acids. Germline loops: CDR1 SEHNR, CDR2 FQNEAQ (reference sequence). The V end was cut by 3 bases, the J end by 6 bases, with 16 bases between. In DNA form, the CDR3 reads TGTGCCAGCAGCTTTGGGGGCAGGAGAGGGGATACGCAGTATTTT. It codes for CASSFGGRRGDTQYF. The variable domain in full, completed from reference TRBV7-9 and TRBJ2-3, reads DTGVSQNPRHKITKRGQNVTFRCDPISEHNRLYWYRQTLGQGPEFLTYFQNEAQLEKSRLLSDRFSAERPKGSFSTLEIQRTEQGDSAMYLCASSFGGRRGDTQYFGPGTRLTVL.

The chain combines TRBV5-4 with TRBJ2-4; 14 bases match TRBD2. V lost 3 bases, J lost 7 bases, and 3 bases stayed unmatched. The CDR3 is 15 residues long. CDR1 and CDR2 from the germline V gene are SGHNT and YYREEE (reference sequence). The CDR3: CASSSTSGGGNIQYF. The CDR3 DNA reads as TGTGCCAGCAGCTCGACTAGCGGGGGGGGGAACATTCAGTACTTC.

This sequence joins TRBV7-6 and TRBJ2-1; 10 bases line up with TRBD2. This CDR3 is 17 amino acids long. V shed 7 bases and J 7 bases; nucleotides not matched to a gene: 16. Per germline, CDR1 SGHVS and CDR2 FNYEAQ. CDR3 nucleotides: TGTGCCAGCACCACACAAAAGCGGGGGGGGCCTCGGAATGAGCAGTTCTTC. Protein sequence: CASTTQKRGGPRNEQFF.

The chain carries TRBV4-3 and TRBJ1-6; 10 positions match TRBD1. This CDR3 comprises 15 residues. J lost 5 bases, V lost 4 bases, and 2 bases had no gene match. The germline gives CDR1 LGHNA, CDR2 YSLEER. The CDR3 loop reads CASSPGTGDNSPLHF. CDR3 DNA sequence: TGCGCCAGCAGCCCCGGGACAGGGGATAATTCACCCCTCCACTTT.

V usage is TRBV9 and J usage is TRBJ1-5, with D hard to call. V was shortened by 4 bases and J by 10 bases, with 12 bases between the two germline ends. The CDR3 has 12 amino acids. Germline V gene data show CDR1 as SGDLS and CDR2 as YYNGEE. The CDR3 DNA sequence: TGTGCCAGCAGCATTGGGGAGGGACCCCAGCATTTT. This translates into CASSIGEGPQHF.

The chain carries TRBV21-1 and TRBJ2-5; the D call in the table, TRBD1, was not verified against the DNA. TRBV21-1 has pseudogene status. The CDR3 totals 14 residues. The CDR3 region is CASSDTTGLETQYF. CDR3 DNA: TGTGCCAGCAGCGATACGACAGGGCTGGAGACCCAGTACTTC.

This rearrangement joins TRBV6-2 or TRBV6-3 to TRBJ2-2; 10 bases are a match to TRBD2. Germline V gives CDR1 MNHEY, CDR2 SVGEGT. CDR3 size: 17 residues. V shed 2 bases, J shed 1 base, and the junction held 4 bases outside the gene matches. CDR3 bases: TGTGCCAGCAGTTACACCCAGCGGGGGGGGAACACCGGGGAGCTGTTTTTT. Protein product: CASSYTQRGGNTGELFF.

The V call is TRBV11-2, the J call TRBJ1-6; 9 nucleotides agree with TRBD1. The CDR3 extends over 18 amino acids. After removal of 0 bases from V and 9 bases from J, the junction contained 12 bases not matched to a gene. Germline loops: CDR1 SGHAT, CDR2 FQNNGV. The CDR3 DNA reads TGTGCCAGCAGCTTAGATCCCACACTTTGGACAGGGGCTTCACCCCTCCACTTT. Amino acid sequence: CASSLDPTLWTGASPLHF.

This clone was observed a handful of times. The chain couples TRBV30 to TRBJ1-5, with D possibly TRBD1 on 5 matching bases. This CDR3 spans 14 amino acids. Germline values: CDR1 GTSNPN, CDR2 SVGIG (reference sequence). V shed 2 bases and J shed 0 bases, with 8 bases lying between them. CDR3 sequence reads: CAWSQGTSNQPQHF. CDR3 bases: TGTGCCTGGAGTCAGGGCACTAGCAATCAGCCCCAGCATTTT.

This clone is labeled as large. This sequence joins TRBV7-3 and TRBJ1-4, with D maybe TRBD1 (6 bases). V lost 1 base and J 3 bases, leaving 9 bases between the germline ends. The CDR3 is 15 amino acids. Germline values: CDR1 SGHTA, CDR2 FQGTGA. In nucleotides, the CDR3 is TGTGCCAGCAGCTTAAACACAGGGCCTAATGAAAAACTGTTTTTT. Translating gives CASSLNTGPNEKLFF.

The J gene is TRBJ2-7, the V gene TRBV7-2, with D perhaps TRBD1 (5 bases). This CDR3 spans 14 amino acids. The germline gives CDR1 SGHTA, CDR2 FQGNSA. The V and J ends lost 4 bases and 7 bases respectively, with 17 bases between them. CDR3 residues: CASSYTGASWEQYF. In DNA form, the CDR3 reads TGTGCCAGCAGCTACACAGGTGCCTCCTGGGAGCAGTACTTC.

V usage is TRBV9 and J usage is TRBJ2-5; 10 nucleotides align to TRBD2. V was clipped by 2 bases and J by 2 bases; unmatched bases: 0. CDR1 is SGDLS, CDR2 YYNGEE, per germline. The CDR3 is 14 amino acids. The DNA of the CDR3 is TGTGCCAGCAGCGTTAGCGGGGGGCAAGAGACCCAGTACTTC. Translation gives CASSVSGGQETQYF.

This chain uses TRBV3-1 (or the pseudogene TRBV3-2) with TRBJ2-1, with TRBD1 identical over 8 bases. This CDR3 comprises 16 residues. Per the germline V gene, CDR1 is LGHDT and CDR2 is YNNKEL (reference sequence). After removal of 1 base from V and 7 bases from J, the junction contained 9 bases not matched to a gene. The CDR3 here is CASSQGWRTGWNEQFF. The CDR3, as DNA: TGTGCCAGCAGCCAAGGTTGGCGGACAGGGTGGAATGAGCAGTTCTTC.

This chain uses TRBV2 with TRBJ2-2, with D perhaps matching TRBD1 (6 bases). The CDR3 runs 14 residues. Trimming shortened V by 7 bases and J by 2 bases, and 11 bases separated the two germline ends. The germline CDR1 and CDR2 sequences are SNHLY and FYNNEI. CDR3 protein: CASKGVVNTGELFF. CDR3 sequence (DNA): TGTGCCAGCAAGGGGGTTGTCAACACCGGGGAGCTGTTTTTT. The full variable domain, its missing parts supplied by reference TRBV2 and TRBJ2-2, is EPEVTQTPSHQVTQMGQEVILRCVPISNHLYFYWYRQILGQKVEFLVSFYNNEISEKSEIFDDQFSVERPDGSNFTLKIRSTKLEDSAMYFCASKGVVNTGELFFGEGSRLTVL.

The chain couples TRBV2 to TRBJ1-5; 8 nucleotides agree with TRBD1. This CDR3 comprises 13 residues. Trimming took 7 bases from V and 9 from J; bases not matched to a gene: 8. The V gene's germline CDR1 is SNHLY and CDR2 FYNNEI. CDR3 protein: CASKGQGLTPQHF. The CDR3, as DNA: TGTGCCAGCAAAGGACAGGGTTTGACGCCCCAGCATTTT.

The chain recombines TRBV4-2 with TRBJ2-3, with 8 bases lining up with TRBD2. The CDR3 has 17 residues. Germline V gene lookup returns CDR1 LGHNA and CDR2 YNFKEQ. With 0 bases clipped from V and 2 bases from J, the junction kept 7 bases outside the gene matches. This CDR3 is CASSQDPQRGFTDTQYF. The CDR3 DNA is TGTGCCAGCAGCCAAGATCCCCAGCGGGGGTTCACAGATACGCAGTATTTT.

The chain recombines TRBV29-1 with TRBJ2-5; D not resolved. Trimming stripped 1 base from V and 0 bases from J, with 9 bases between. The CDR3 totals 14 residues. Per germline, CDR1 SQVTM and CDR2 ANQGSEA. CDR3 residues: CSVEGLQYQETQYF. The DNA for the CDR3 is TGCAGCGTTGAAGGACTCCAGTACCAAGAGACCCAGTACTTC.

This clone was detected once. This chain's CDR3 is CASSLRRGWKTGELFF. CDR3 sequence (DNA): TGTGCCAGCAGTTTAAGGCGGGGGTGGAAGACCGGGGAGCTGTTTTTT. The V gene is TRBV28, the J gene TRBJ2-2; 7 nucleotides align to TRBD2. V shed 2 bases, J shed 5 bases, and the junction held 8 bases outside the gene matches. The CDR3 consists of 16 residues. Looked up from germline, CDR1 is MDHEN and CDR2 is SYDVKM.

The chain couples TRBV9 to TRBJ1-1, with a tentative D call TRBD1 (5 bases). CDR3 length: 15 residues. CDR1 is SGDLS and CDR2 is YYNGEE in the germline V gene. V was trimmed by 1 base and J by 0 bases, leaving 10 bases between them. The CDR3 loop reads CASSVLGGLNTEAFF. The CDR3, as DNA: TGTGCCAGCAGCGTATTGGGGGGTTTGAACACTGAAGCTTTCTTT. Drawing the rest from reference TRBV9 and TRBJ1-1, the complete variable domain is DSGVTQTPKHLITATGQRVTLRCSPRSGDLSVYWYQQSLDQGLQFLIQYYNGEERAKGNILERFSAQQFPDLHSELNLSSLELGDSALYFCASSVLGGLNTEAFFGQGTRLTVV.